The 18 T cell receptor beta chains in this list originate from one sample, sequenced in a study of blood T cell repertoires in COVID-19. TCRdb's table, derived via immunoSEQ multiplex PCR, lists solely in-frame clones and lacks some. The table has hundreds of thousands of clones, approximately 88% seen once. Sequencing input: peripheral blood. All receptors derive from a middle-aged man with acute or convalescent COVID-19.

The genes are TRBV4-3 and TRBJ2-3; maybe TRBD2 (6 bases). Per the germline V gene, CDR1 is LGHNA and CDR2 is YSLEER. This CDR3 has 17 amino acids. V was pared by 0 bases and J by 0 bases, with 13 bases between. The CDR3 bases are TGCGCCAGCAGCCAAGAAGGAGGGACGGGCAGCACAGATACGCAGTATTTT. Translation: CASSQEGGTGSTDTQYF.

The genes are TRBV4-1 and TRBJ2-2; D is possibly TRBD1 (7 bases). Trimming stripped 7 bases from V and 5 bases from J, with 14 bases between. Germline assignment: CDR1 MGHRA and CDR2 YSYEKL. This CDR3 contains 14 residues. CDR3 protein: CASTLPGGTGELFF. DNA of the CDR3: TGCGCCAGCACGCTCCCAGGGGGGACCGGGGAGCTGTTTTTT.

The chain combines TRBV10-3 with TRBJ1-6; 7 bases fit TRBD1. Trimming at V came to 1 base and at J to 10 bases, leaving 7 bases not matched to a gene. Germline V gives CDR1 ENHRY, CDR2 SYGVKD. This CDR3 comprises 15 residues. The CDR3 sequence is CAISEFGTESSPLHF. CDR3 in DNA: TGTGCCATCAGTGAGTTCGGGACAGAGTCCTCACCCCTCCACTTT.

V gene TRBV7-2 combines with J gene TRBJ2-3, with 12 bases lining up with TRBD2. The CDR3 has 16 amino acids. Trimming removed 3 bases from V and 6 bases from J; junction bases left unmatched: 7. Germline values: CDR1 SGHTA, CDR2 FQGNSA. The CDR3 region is CASSFLAGGPSDTQYF. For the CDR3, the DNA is TGTGCCAGCAGCTTTCTAGCGGGGGGGCCTTCGGATACGCAGTATTTT. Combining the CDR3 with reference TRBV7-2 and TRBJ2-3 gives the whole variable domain GAGVSQSPSNKVTEKGKDVELRCDPISGHTALYWYRQSLGQGLEFLIYFQGNSAPDKSGLPSDRFSAERTGGSVSTLTIQRTQQEDSAVYLCASSFLAGGPSDTQYFGPGTRLTVL.

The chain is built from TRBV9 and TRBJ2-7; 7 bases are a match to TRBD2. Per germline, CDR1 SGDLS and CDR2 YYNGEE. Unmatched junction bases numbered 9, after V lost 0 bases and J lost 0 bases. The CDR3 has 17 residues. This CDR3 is CASSVGVGRGISYEQYF. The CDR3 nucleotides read TGTGCCAGCAGCGTAGGTGTTGGGCGGGGGATCTCCTACGAGCAGTACTTC.

The CDR3 nucleotides are TGTGCCAGCAGTTTCCGGGACAGGGGCACCGGGGAGCTGTTTTTT. This gives the protein CASSFRDRGTGELFF. The chain couples TRBV28 to TRBJ2-2, with 10 bases that match TRBD1. CDR1 MDHEN and CDR2 SYDVKM come from the germline V gene. V trimming: 3 bases; J trimming: 4 bases; junction bases outside the gene matches: 2. This CDR3 region has 15 residues.

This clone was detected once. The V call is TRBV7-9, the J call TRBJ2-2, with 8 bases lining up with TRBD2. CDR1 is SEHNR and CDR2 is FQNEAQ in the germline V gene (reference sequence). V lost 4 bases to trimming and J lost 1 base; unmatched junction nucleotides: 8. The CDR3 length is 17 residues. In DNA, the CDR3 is TGTGCCAGCAGCTCAGGTCCCACTAGCGGGAACACCGGGGAGCTGTTTTTT. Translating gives CASSSGPTSGNTGELFF.

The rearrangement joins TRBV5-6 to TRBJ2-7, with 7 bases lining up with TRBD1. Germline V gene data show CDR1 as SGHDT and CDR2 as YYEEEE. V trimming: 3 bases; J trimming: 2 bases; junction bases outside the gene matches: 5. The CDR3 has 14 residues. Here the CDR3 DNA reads TGTGCCAGCAGCTCCGGACAGGAACCCTACGAGCAGTACTTC. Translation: CASSSGQEPYEQYF.

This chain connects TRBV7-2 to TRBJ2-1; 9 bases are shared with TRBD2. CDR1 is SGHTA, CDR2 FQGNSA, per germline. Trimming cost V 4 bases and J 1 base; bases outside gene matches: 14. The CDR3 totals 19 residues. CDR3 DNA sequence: TGTGCCAGCAGCTCACCCTCGATGGGACTAGCCCCATCCTACAATGAGCAGTTCTTC. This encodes CASSSPSMGLAPSYNEQFF.

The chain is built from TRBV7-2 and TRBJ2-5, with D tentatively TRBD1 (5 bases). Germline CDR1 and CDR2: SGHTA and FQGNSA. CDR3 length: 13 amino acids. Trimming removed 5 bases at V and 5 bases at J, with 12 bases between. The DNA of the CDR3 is TGTGCCAGCAGCCTAGGGGCCCTTGAGACCCAGTACTTC. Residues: CASSLGALETQYF.

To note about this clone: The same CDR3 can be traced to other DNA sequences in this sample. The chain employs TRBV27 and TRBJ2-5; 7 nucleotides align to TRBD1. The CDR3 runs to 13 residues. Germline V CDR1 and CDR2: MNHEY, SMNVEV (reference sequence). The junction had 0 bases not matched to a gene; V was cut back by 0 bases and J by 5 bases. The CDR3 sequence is CASSLSGGETQYF. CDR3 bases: TGTGCCAGCAGTTTATCAGGGGGCGAGACCCAGTACTTC.

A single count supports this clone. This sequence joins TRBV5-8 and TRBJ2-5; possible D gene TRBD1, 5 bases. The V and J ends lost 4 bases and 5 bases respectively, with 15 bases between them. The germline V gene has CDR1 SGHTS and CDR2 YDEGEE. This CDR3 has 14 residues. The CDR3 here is CASSKDTFGETQYF. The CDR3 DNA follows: TGTGCCAGCAGCAAGGACACCTTCGGGGAGACCCAGTACTTC. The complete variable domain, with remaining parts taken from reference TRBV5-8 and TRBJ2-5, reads EAGVTQSPTHLIKTRGQQATLRCSPISGHTSVYWYQQALGLGLQFLLWYDEGEERNRGNFPPRFSGRQFPNYSSELNVNALELEDSALYLCASSKDTFGETQYFGPGTRLLVL.

CDR3 coding DNA: TGTGCCATCAACGGACAGGGAAGGGACTATGGCTACACCTTC. Protein sequence: CAINGQGRDYGYTF. The J gene is TRBJ1-2, the V gene TRBV10-3, with 8 positions matching TRBD1. The J segment lost 3 bases and the V segment lost 7 bases, leaving 7 bases of the junction unmatched. Germline CDR1 is ENHRY and CDR2 is SYGVKD. The length of the CDR3 is 14 residues.

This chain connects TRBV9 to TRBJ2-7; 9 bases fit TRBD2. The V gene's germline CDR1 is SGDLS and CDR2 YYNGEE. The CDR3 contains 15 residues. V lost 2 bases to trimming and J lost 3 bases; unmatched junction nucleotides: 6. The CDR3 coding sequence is TGTGCCAGCAGCGTCGGGACTAGCACTTACTACGAGCAGTACTTC. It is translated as CASSVGTSTYYEQYF. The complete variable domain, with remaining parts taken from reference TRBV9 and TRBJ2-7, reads DSGVTQTPKHLITATGQRVTLRCSPRSGDLSVYWYQQSLDQGLQFLIQYYNGEERAKGNILERFSAQQFPDLHSELNLSSLELGDSALYFCASSVGTSTYYEQYFGPGTRLTVT.

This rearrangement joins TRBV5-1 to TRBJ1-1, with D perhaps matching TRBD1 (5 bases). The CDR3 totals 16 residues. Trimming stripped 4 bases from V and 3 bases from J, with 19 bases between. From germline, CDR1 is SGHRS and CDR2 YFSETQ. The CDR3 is CASSPAGEILDTEAFF. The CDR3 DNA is TGCGCCAGCAGCCCAGCGGGGGAGATACTTGACACTGAAGCTTTCTTT.

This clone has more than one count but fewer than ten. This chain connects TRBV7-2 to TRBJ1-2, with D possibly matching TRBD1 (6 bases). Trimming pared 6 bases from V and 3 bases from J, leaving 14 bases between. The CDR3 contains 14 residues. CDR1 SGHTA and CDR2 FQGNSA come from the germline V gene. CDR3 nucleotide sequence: TGTGCCAGCAGTCTGGCGGACAGTTACTATGGCTACACCTTC. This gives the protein CASSLADSYYGYTF. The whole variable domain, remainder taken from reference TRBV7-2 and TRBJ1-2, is GAGVSQSPSNKVTEKGKDVELRCDPISGHTALYWYRQSLGQGLEFLIYFQGNSAPDKSGLPSDRFSAERTGGSVSTLTIQRTQQEDSAVYLCASSLADSYYGYTFGSGTRLTVV.

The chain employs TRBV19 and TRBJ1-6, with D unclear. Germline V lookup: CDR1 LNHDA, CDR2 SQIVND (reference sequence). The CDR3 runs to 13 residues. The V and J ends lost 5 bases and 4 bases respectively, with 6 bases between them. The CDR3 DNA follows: TGTGCCAGTAGTTCAGGTTATAATTCACCCCTCCACTTT. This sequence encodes CASSSGYNSPLHF.

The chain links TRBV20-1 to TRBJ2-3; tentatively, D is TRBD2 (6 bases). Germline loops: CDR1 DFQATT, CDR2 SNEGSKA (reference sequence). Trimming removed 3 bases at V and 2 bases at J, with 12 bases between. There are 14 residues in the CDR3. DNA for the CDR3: TGCAGTGCTAGTGGCGCGGGGATCACAGATACGCAGTATTTT. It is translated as CSASGAGITDTQYF.